A selection of T cell receptor beta chains follows, all from one sample in a study of OX40 agonist ivuxolimab in advanced cancers. Repertoires were generated with immunoSEQ multiplex PCR, while TCRdb's copy carries only in-frame clones and drops some. The table records about 93,000 clones, roughly 94% of them present only once. The sample here was CD4+ or CD8+ T cells sorted from blood, taken in a trial of the OX40 agonist ivuxolimab. All receptors derive from an adult with an advanced solid tumor such as melanoma, head and neck, liver or kidney cancer. CDR3s leave out the opening cysteine and the closing phenylalanine or tryptophan.

v_call: TRBV21-1; cdr3_aa: ASSKGGTLDNEQF
v_call: TRBV4-1; cdr3_aa: ASSLGPTSELAARRVNEQF
v_call: TRBV13; cdr3_aa: ASSLGPAGVDYEQY
v_call: TRBV7-6; cdr3_aa: ASSLGRVLDTQY
v_call: TRBV7-6; cdr3_aa: ASSLGEDQPQH
v_call: TRBV2; cdr3_aa: ASSEWGYQETQY
v_call: TRBV4-1; cdr3_aa: ASSNRGVGDTQY
v_call: TRBV10-3; cdr3_aa: ATGTSGGEETQY
v_call: TRBV13; cdr3_aa: ASSLGNYEQY
v_call: TRBV27; cdr3_aa: ASSFTYPGAGANVLT
v_call: TRBV5-6; cdr3_aa: ASSTGDREAF
v_call: TRBV11-2; cdr3_aa: ASSLMTTGELF
v_call: TRBV7-6; cdr3_aa: ASSTGLPDEQY
v_call: TRBV27; cdr3_aa: ASSFGRIDYNEQF
v_call: TRBV21-1; cdr3_aa: ASSTFRDRGRDGYT
v_call: TRBV5-6; cdr3_aa: ASSLGRGVEQY